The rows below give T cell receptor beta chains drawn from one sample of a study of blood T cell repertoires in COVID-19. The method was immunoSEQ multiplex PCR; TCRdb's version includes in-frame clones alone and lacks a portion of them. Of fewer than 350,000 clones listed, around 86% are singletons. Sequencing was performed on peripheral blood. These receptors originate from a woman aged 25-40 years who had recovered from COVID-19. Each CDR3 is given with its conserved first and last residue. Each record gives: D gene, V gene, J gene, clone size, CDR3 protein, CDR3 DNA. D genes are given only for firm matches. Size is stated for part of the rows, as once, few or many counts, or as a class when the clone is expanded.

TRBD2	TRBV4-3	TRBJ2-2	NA	CASSQAAGDNTGELFF	TGCGCCAGCAGCCAAGCAGCGGGAGATAACACCGGGGAGCTGTTTTTT
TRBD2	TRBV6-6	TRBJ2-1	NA	CASRSSSGGNNEQFF	TGTGCCAGCAGGTCCTCTAGCGGGGGGAACAATGAGCAGTTCTTC
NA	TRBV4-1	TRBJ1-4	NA	CASSTTGPTNEKLFF	TGCGCCAGCAGCACTACAGGGCCAACTAATGAAAAACTGTTTTTT
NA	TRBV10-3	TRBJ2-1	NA	CAIRGSGDSYNEQFF	TGTGCCATCAGAGGTAGCGGTGATTCCTACAATGAGCAGTTCTTC
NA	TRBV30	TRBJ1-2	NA	CAWSYLGGRSGYTF	TGTGCCTGGTCCTATCTAGGGGGTCGATCTGGCTACACCTTC
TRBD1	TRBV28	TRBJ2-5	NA	CASSSPQGAGGETQYF	TGTGCCAGCAGTTCCCCACAGGGGGCAGGGGGAGAGACCCAGTACTTC
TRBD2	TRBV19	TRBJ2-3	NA	CASTGGITDTQYF	TGTGCCAGCACGGGGGGTATCACAGATACGCAGTATTTT
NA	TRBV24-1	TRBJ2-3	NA	CATSDSRADSDTQYF	TGTGCCACCAGTGATTCCAGGGCGGACAGCGATACGCAGTATTTT
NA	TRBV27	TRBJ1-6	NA	CASSFPRGASPLHF	TGTGCCAGCAGTTTCCCCAGGGGCGCGTCACCCCTCCACTTT
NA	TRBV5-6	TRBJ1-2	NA	CASSWWEGSYGYTF	TGTGCCAGCAGCTGGTGGGAGGGGTCCTATGGCTACACCTTC
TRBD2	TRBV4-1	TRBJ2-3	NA	CASSGAGGFGTQYF	TGCGCCAGCAGCGGAGCGGGGGGTTTCGGTACGCAGTATTTT
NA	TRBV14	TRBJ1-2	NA	CASSPGHLHYGYTF	TGTGCCAGCAGTCCGGGACACCTCCACTATGGCTACACCTTC
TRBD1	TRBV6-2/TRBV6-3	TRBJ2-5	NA	CASNYEPQGAKETQYF	TGTGCCAGCAATTACGAGCCTCAGGGGGCAAAGGAGACCCAGTACTTC
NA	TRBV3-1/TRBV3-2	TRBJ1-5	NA	CASSQNRDQPQHF	TGTGCCAGCAGCCAAAACAGGGATCAGCCCCAGCATTTT
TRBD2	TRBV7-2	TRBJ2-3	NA	CASSLRLAGARTDTQYF	TGTGCCAGCAGCTTACGACTAGCGGGGGCCAGAACAGATACGCAGTATTTT
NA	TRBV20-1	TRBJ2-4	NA	CSAREQVVQYF	TGCAGTGCTAGAGAACAGGTGGTTCAGTACTTC
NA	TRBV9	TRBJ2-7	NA	CASSVEGLANEQYF	TGTGCCAGCAGCGTAGAGGGGCTAGCGAACGAGCAGTACTTC
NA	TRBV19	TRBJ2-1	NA	CASSIGGTLRNEQFF	TGTGCCAGTAGTATAGGGGGCACCCTTCGCAATGAGCAGTTCTTC
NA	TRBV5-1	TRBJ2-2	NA	CASSLIGGRTGELFF	TGCGCCAGCAGCTTGATCGGGGGACGAACCGGGGAGCTGTTTTTT
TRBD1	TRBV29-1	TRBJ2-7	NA	CSVAGQGYEQYF	TGCAGCGTTGCCGGACAGGGGTACGAGCAGTACTTC
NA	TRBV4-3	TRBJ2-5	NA	CASSQVPETGTQYF	TGCGCCAGCAGCCAAGTTCCGGAGACGGGGACCCAGTACTTC
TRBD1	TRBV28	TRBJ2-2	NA	CASSFPGDSMSPGELFF	TGTGCCAGCAGTTTTCCCGGGGACAGCATGTCCCCCGGGGAGCTGTTTTTT
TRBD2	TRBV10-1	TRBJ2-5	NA	CASSRATSGQETQYF	TGCGCCAGCAGTCGGGCGACTAGCGGGCAAGAGACCCAGTACTTC
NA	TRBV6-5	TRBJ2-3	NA	CASSTGWDTQYF	TGTGCCAGCAGTACGGGATGGGATACGCAGTATTTT
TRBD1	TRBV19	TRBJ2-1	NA	CASGDRDWYNEQFF	TGTGCCAGTGGGGACAGGGATTGGTACAATGAGCAGTTCTTC
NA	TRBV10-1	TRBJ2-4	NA	CASSDGGLGPKNIQYF	TGCGCCAGCAGTGATGGGGGCTTGGGCCCCAAAAACATTCAGTACTTC
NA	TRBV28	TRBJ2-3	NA	CASSPNLGTDTQYF	TGTGCCAGCAGTCCAAACCTCGGGACAGATACGCAGTATTTT
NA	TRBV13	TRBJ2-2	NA	CASSLGLGGSSANTGELFF	TGTGCCAGCAGCTTAGGCCTAGGGGGTTCAAGTGCGAACACCGGGGAGCTGTTTTTT
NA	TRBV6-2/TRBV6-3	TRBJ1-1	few	CASSYSPQTEAFF	TGTGCCAGCAGTTACAGCCCACAGACTGAAGCTTTCTTT
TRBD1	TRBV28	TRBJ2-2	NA	CASSHRQGPTGELFF	TGTGCCAGCAGCCATCGACAGGGGCCCACCGGGGAGCTGTTTTTT
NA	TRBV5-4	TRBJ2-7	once	CASRIRGSHEQYF	TGTGCCAGCAGAATTCGAGGGTCCCACGAGCAGTACTTC
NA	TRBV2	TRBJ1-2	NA	CASSETGWDGYTF	TGTGCCAGCAGTGAGACAGGTTGGGATGGCTACACCTTC